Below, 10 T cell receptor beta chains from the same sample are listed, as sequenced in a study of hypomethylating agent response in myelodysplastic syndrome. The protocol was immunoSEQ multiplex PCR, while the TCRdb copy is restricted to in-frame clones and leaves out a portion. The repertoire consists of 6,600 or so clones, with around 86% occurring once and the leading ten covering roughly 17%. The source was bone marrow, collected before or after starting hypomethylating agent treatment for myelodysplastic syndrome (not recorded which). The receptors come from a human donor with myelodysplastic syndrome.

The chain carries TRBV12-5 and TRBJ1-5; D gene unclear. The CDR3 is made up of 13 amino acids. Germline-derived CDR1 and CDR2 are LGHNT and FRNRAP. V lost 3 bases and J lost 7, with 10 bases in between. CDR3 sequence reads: CASGFGPRQPQHF. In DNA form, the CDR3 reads TGTGCTAGTGGTTTCGGCCCAAGGCAGCCCCAGCATTTT.

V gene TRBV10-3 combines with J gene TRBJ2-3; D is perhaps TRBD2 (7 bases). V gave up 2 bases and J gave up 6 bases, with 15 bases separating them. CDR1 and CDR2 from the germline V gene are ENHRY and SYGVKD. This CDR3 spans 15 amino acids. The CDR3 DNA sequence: TGTGCCATCAGTGAGGATGGGGGGGCGGAGGATACGCAGTATTTT. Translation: CAISEDGGAEDTQYF.

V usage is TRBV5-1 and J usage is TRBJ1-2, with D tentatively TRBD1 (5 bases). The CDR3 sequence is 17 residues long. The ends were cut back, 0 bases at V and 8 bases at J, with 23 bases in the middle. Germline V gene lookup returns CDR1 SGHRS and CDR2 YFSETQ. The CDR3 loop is CASSLGTAGPGISGYTF. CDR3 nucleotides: TGCGCCAGCAGCTTGGGGACCGCGGGACCGGGAATATCGGGCTACACCTTC.

In DNA form, the CDR3 reads TGTGCCAGCAGTGAACGGCAGGGGATATACACAGATACGCAGTATTTT. This codes for CASSERQGIYTDTQYF. The chain combines TRBV6-1 with TRBJ2-3; the D gene is possibly TRBD1 (6 bases). With 2 bases removed from V and 2 bases from J, the gap between germline ends came to 14 bases. The CDR3 is 16 residues long. The V gene's germline CDR1 is MNHNS and CDR2 SASEGT.

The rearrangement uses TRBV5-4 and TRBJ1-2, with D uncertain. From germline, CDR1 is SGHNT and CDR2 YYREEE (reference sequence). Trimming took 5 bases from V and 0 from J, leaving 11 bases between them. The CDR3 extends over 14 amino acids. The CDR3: CASRATPANYGYTF. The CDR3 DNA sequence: TGTGCCAGCAGGGCGACACCGGCTAACTATGGCTACACCTTC.

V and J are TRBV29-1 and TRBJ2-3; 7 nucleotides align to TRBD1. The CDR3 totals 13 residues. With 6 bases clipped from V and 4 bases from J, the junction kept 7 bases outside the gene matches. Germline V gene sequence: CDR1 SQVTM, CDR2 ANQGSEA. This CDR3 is CSVTEGASDTQYF. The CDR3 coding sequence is TGCAGCGTCACTGAGGGGGCGTCAGATACGCAGTATTTT.

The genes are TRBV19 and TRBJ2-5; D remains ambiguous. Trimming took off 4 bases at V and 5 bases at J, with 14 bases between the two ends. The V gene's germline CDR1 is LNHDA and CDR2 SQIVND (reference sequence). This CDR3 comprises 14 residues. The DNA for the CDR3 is TGTGCCAGTAGTACCCGGACGGAAGGGGAGACCCAGTACTTC. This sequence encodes CASSTRTEGETQYF.

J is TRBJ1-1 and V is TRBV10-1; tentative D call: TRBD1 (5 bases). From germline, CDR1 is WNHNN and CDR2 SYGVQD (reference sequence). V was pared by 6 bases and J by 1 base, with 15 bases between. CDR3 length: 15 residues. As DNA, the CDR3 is TGCGCCAGCAGAATGTTCCGGGACCGGAACACTGAAGCTTTCTTT. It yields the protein CASRMFRDRNTEAFF.

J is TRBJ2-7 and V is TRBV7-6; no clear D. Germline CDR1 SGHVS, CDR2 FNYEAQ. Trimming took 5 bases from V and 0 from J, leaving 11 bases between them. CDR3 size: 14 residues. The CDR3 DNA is TGTGCCAGCAGCGTTAGCTCTAGCTCCTACGAGCAGTACTTC. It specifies CASSVSSSSYEQYF.

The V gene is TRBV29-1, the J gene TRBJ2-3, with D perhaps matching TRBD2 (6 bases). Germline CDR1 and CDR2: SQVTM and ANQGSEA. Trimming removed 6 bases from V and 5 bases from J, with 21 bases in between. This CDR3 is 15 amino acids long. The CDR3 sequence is CSVDPRGLGGDTQYF. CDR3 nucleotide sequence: TGCAGCGTCGACCCCCGTGGCCTGGGGGGAGATACGCAGTATTTT.